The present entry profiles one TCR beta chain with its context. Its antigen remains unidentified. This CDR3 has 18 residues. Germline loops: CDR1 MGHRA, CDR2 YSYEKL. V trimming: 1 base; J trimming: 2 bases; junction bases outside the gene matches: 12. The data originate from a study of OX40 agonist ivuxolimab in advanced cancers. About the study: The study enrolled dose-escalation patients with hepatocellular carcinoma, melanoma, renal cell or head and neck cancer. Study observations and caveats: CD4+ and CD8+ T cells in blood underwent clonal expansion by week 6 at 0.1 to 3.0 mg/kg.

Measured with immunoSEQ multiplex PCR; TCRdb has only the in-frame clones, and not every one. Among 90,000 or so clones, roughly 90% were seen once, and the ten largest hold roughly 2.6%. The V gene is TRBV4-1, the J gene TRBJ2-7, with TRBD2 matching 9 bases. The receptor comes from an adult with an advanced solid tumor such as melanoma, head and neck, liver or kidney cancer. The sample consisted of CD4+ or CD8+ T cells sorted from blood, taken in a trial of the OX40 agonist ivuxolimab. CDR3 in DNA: TGCGCCAGCAGCCAAGCCCCACCTGGACTAGCGCAAACCTACGAGCAGTACTTC. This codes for CASSQAPPGLAQTYEQYF.